This T cell receptor (beta chain) was found in a study of T cells in Graves' hyperthyroidism and ophthalmopathy. Study-level background: Staff took peripheral blood when the initial diagnosis was made, before any treatment began.

General observations from the study: Blood held most thyroid clonotypes expanded above 0.001 frequency.

The ends were cut back, 5 bases at V and 8 bases at J, with 18 bases in the middle. CDR3 length equals 15 residues. The germline V gene encodes CDR1 SGHAT and CDR2 FQNNGV. The sample holds many counts of this clonotype. Its target is unknown. Each patient was aged 18 to 65 and had newly diagnosed hyperthyroidism of under 2 months' duration. The study collected blood at first hyperthyroidism diagnosis, before any ophthalmopathy symptoms arose. It was RNA transcripts that yielded the amplified TCR beta CDR3 regions. With the HTBI primer set, the TCR CDR3 went through a first round of RT-PCR. MiXCR, run by TCRdb on the multiplex PCR reads, gives a single entry per CDR3 protein. The sample consists of nearly 600,000 distinct CDR3 sequences, around 14% of them appearing once.

J is TRBJ1-4 and V is TRBV11-2; the D is unclear. The TCR originated in a woman younger than 45 with Graves' hyperthyroidism that later progressed to Graves' ophthalmopathy. The material sequenced was blood. CDR3 protein: CASSPTLQSEEKLFF. DNA of the CDR3: TGTGCCAGCAGCCCAACGTTGCAGTCAGAAGAAAAACTGTTTTTT. The full variable domain, in which reference TRBV11-2 and TRBJ1-4 provide the parts outside the CDR3, is EAGVAQSPRYKIIEKRQSVAFWCNPISGHATLYWYQQILGQGPKLLIQFQNNGVVDDSQLPKDRFSAERLKGVDSTLKIQPAKLEDSAVYLCASSPTLQSEEKLFFGSGTQLSVL.